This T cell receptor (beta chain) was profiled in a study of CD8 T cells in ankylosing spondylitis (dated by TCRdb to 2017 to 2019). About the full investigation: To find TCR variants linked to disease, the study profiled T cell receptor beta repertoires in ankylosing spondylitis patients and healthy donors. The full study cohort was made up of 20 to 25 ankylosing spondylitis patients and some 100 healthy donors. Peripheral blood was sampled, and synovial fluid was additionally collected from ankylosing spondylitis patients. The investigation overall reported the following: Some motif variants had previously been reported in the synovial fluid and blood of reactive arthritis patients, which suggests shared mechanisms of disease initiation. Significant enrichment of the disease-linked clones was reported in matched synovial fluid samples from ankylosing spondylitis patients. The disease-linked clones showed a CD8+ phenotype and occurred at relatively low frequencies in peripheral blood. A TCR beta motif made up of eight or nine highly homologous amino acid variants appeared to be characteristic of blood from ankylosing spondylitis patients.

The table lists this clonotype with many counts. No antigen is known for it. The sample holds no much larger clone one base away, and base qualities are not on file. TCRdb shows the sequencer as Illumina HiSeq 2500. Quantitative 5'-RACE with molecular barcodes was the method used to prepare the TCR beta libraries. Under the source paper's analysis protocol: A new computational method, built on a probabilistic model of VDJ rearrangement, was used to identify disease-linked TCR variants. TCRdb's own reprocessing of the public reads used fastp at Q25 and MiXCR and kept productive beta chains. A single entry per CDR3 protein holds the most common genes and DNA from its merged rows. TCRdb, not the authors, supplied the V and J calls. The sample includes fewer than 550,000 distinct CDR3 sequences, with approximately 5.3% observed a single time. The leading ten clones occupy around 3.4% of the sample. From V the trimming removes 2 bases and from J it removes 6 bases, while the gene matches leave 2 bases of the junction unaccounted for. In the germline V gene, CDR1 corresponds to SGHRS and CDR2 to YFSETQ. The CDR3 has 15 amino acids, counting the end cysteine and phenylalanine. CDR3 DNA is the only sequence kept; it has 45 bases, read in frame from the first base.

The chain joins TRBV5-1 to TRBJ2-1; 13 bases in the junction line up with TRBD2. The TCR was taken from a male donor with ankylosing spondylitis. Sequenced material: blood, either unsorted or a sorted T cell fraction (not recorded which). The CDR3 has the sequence CASSFGTSGINEQFF. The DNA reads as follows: TGCGCCAGCAGCTTCGGGACTAGCGGGATCAATGAGCAGTTCTTC.